The 30 T cell receptor beta chains below all came from one sample that was sequenced in a study of control samples from healthy donors and cancer patients. The method was immunoSEQ multiplex PCR; TCRdb's version includes in-frame clones alone and lacks a portion of them. The sample records 75,000 to 100,000 clones, about 86% being singletons. Sequencing was carried out using blood. The source of these receptors is a woman aged 45 to 65 in good health.

The chain has TRBV5-6 and TRBJ2-1; 13 positions agree with TRBD2. The CDR3 has 19 amino acids. Trimming removed 1 base from V and 0 bases from J; junction bases left unmatched: 7. The V gene's germline CDR1 is SGHDT and CDR2 YYEEEE. The chain's CDR3 is CASSLSPGLAGSSYNEQFF. DNA of the CDR3: TGTGCCAGCAGCTTGTCCCCGGGACTAGCGGGGAGCTCCTACAATGAGCAGTTCTTC.

This clone showed up just once. The chain uses TRBV6-1 and TRBJ2-3; D is perhaps TRBD2 (7 bases). The germline V and J ends were trimmed by 1 base and 2 bases, with 13 bases remaining between them. Germline V CDR1 and CDR2: MNHNS, SASEGT. The CDR3 sequence is 16 residues long. The CDR3 loop reads CASSEVGGGTTDTQYF. DNA of the CDR3: TGTGCCAGCAGTGAAGTTGGGGGGGGCACCACAGATACGCAGTATTTT.

The chain has TRBV18 and TRBJ2-5; 7 bases match TRBD2. V trimming: 0 bases; J trimming: 4 bases; junction bases outside the gene matches: 8. The CDR3 has 16 residues. Germline assignment: CDR1 KGHSH and CDR2 LQKENI. Here the CDR3 reads CASSPPYLPGGETQYF. CDR3 DNA: TGTGCCAGCTCACCACCCTATCTCCCGGGGGGAGAGACCCAGTACTTC.

The chain combines TRBV19 with TRBJ1-2; 10 bases agree with TRBD1. CDR1 is LNHDA and CDR2 is SQIVND in the germline V gene (reference sequence). The CDR3 length is 15 residues. The V gene end was trimmed by 4 bases and the J gene end by 5 bases; junction bases not matched to a gene: 7. The CDR3 nucleotides are TGTGCCAGTAGTACTACCGGGACAGGGGAATATGGCTACACCTTC. Its protein product is CASSTTGTGEYGYTF.

The gene calls are TRBV5-4 and TRBJ2-2; 8 positions agree with TRBD2. CDR1 is SGHNT and CDR2 is YYREEE in the germline V gene (reference sequence). V shed 4 bases, J shed 0 bases, and the junction held 2 bases outside the gene matches. The CDR3 is 15 amino acids. The CDR3 region has the DNA TGTGCCAGCAGCGGTAGCGGGACGAACACCGGGGAGCTGTTTTTT. Encoded protein: CASSGSGTNTGELFF.

The gene calls are TRBV2 and TRBJ2-1; the D is unclear. The germline V gene has CDR1 SNHLY and CDR2 FYNNEI. Trimming stripped 5 bases from V and 0 bases from J, with 11 bases between. This CDR3 contains 15 residues. CDR3 loop: CASSTPRSSYNEQFF. CDR3 DNA sequence: TGTGCCAGCAGTACACCCCGGAGCTCCTACAATGAGCAGTTCTTC. Complete variable domain (other parts from reference TRBV2 and TRBJ2-1): EPEVTQTPSHQVTQMGQEVILRCVPISNHLYFYWYRQILGQKVEFLVSFYNNEISEKSEIFDDQFSVERPDGSNFTLKIRSTKLEDSAMYFCASSTPRSSYNEQFFGPGTRLTVL.

The chain couples TRBV3-1 (or the pseudogene TRBV3-2) to TRBJ2-3, with D hard to call. The CDR3 covers 14 residues. Germline values: CDR1 LGHDT, CDR2 YNNKEL (reference sequence). Trimming shortened V by 1 base and J by 0 bases, and 5 bases separated the two germline ends. For the CDR3, the DNA is TGTGCCAGCAGCCAAGCAGCCAGCACAGATACGCAGTATTTT. Its protein product is CASSQAASTDTQYF.

The rearrangement uses TRBV28 and TRBJ1-1; 9 bases are shared with TRBD1. The V and J ends lost 1 base and 3 bases, in that order; junction bases with no gene match: 9. This CDR3 has 17 amino acids. The V gene's germline CDR1 is MDHEN and CDR2 SYDVKM. The CDR3, as DNA: TGTGCCAGCAGTTTATACAGGGGGCTGGGATGGGACACTGAAGCTTTCTTT. It encodes CASSLYRGLGWDTEAFF.

The chain couples TRBV7-9 to TRBJ1-2; D is undetermined. V lost 4 bases and J lost 0, with 9 bases in between. The CDR3 has 14 amino acids. Germline V gene lookup returns CDR1 SEHNR and CDR2 FQNEAQ (reference sequence). The CDR3 nucleotides read TGTGCCAGCAGCTCCTCGGGAGCTAACTATGGCTACACCTTC. Translated: CASSSSGANYGYTF.

V gene TRBV12-3 or TRBV12-4 combines with J gene TRBJ1-4, with unresolved D. This CDR3 has 13 residues. Trimming left V 6 bases short and J 3 bases short, with 8 bases between. The CDR3 DNA sequence: TGTGCCAGCAGGCGAGATGCTAATGAAAAACTGTTTTTT. It translates to CASRRDANEKLFF.

This clone occurred once. The rearrangement uses TRBV12-3 or TRBV12-4 and TRBJ2-7; 8 nucleotides align to TRBD1. Losses at the gene ends were 4 bases for V and 7 bases for J; bases not matched to a gene: 6. This CDR3 has 13 residues. CDR3 sequence reads: CASSSRTGGEQYF. As DNA, the CDR3 is TGTGCCAGCAGTTCACGCACAGGGGGGGAGCAGTACTTC.

The chain recombines TRBV6-5 with TRBJ1-3; the D gene is possibly TRBD1 (5 bases). The CDR3 totals 15 residues. V was shortened by 6 bases and J by 0 bases, with 12 bases between the two germline ends. CDR1 and CDR2 from the germline V gene are MNHEY and SVGAGI. This CDR3 reads CASSAWGVSGNTIYF. The CDR3 DNA reads as TGTGCCAGCAGCGCATGGGGGGTCTCTGGAAACACCATATATTTT.

The CDR3: CASSPGGAGGDEQFF. The CDR3 nucleotides are TGTGCCAGCAGCCCAGGCGGGGCAGGGGGCGATGAGCAGTTCTTC. The J gene is TRBJ2-1, the V gene TRBV16; the match to TRBD1 covers 8 bases. The CDR3 totals 15 residues. The J segment lost 8 bases and the V segment lost 4 bases, leaving 10 bases of the junction unmatched. Germline assignment: CDR1 KGHSY and CDR2 FQNENV.

The chain employs TRBV11-2 and TRBJ2-5; unclear D gene. The CDR3 loop spans 15 amino acids. Germline CDR1 SGHAT, CDR2 FQNNGV. V was cut by 2 bases and J by 5 bases, with 15 bases left in between. CDR3 bases: TGTGCCAGCAGCTTATTTGGGCAGGACGGGGAGACCCAGTACTTC. It yields the protein CASSLFGQDGETQYF.

CDR3 protein: CASSSGFNYEQYF. DNA of the CDR3: TGTGCCAGCAGCTCGGGATTCAACTACGAGCAGTACTTC. The chain uses TRBV7-8 and TRBJ2-7, with D possibly being TRBD2 (5 bases). This CDR3 has 13 residues. Trimming removed 4 bases from V and 3 bases from J, with 10 bases in between. CDR1 is SGHVS and CDR2 is FQNEAQ in the germline V gene. Filled out from reference TRBV7-8 and TRBJ2-7, the complete variable domain reads GAGVSQSPRYKVAKRGQDVALRCDPISGHVSLFWYQQALGQGPEFLTYFQNEAQLDKSGLPSDRFFAERPEGSVSTLKIQRTQQEDSAVYLCASSSGFNYEQYFGPGTRLTVT.

The CDR3 DNA is TGTGCCAGCAGCGTAGCCCCCTTACAGGGTGTGGGCGGAAACACCATATATTTT. Translation: CASSVAPLQGVGGNTIYF. The rearrangement uses TRBV9 and TRBJ1-3, with a weak D call TRBD1 (6 bases). This CDR3 comprises 18 residues. Trimming stripped 0 bases from V and 4 bases from J, with 20 bases between. Germline CDR1 and CDR2: SGDLS and YYNGEE.

V is TRBV19 and J is TRBJ1-5; D not resolved. The CDR3 length is 12 residues. Trimming removed 3 bases from V and 5 bases from J, with 5 bases in between. Germline loops: CDR1 LNHDA, CDR2 SQIVND (reference sequence). The CDR3, as DNA: TGTGCCAGTAGTATCTCCGATCAGCCCCAGCATTTT. It encodes CASSISDQPQHF.

The rearrangement links TRBV18 to TRBJ2-2; a possible D gene is TRBD1 (6 bases). Trimming pared 3 bases from V and 1 base from J, leaving 9 bases between. This CDR3 comprises 15 residues. Germline assignment: CDR1 KGHSH and CDR2 LQKENI. CDR3 DNA sequence: TGTGCCAGCTCACCCCTACAGGGGAACACCGGGGAGCTGTTTTTT. Amino acids: CASSPLQGNTGELFF. The full variable domain, rest sourced from reference TRBV18 and TRBJ2-2, is NAGVMQNPRHLVRRRGQEARLRCSPMKGHSHVYWYRQLPEEGLKFMVYLQKENIIDESGMPKERFSAEFPKEGPSILRIQQVVRGDSAAYFCASSPLQGNTGELFFGEGSRLTVL.

The V call is TRBV6-4, the J call TRBJ1-1, with TRBD1 matching 7 bases. Per the germline V gene, CDR1 is MRHNA and CDR2 is SNTAGT. With V trimmed by 6 bases and J by 2 bases, 6 bases remained unmatched. The CDR3 sequence is 14 residues long. The CDR3 protein is CASRRDRRNTEAFF. The CDR3 region has the DNA TGTGCCAGCAGGAGGGACAGACGAAACACTGAAGCTTTCTTT.

CDR3 in DNA: TGTGCCAGCAGTGAGGCGGGGGGAAGGCGGCAAGAGACCCAGTACTTC. Its translation: CASSEAGGRRQETQYF. The chain couples TRBV25-1 to TRBJ2-5; the match to TRBD2 covers 8 bases. This CDR3 contains 16 residues. CDR1 is MGHDK and CDR2 is SYGVNS in the germline V gene. The junction had 8 bases not matched to a gene; V was cut back by 3 bases and J by 2 bases. Together with reference TRBV25-1 and TRBJ2-5, the CDR3 gives the full variable domain: EADIYQTPRYLVIGTGKKITLECSQTMGHDKMYWYQQDPGMELHLIHYSYGVNSTEKGDLSSESTVSRIRTEHFPLTLESARPSHTSQYLCASSEAGGRRQETQYFGPGTRLLVL.

The chain uses TRBV19 and TRBJ1-1; tentative D call: TRBD1 (6 bases). The ends were cut back, 6 bases at V and 1 base at J, with 15 bases in the middle. The V gene's germline CDR1 is LNHDA and CDR2 SQIVND (reference sequence). There are 15 residues in the CDR3. The CDR3 sequence is CASRQGDISNTEAFF. The CDR3, as DNA: TGTGCCAGTAGGCAAGGGGACATATCGAACACTGAAGCTTTCTTT. The full variable domain, its missing parts supplied by reference TRBV19 and TRBJ1-1, is DGGITQSPKYLFRKEGQNVTLSCEQNLNHDAMYWYRQDPGQGLRLIYYSQIVNDFQKGDIAEGYSVSREKKESFPLTVTSAQKNPTAFYLCASRQGDISNTEAFFGQGTRLTVV.

The V and J genes are TRBV28 and TRBJ1-4, with 9 bases fitting TRBD1. The CDR3 has 15 amino acids. The J segment lost 7 bases and the V segment lost 4 bases, leaving 7 bases of the junction unmatched. Germline lookup yields CDR1 MDHEN and CDR2 SYDVKM. CDR3 DNA: TGTGCCAGCAGTTCGGCCGGGACAGGGCGTGAAAAACTGTTTTTT. It translates to CASSSAGTGREKLFF.

The V and J genes are TRBV5-4 and TRBJ2-5, with 11 nucleotides matching TRBD1. The junction had 10 bases not matched to a gene; V was cut back by 4 bases and J by 5 bases. The CDR3 extends over 16 amino acids. Germline CDR1 reads SGHNT; CDR2 reads YYREEE (reference sequence). The CDR3 nucleotides are TGTGCCAGCAGCGGGGACAGGGGGGGTTTTTCGGAGACCCAGTACTTC. It encodes CASSGDRGGFSETQYF.

Details on this clone: Other nucleotide sequences in the sample specify the same CDR3. V is TRBV2 and J is TRBJ2-3; D unclear. V was pared by 9 bases and J by 2 bases, with 12 bases between. The germline V gene encodes CDR1 SNHLY and CDR2 FYNNEI. CDR3 length: 13 amino acids. CDR3 protein: CASLGSSTDTQYF. DNA of the CDR3: TGTGCCAGTTTAGGCAGTTCCACAGATACGCAGTATTTT. Complete variable domain (other parts from reference TRBV2 and TRBJ2-3): EPEVTQTPSHQVTQMGQEVILRCVPISNHLYFYWYRQILGQKVEFLVSFYNNEISEKSEIFDDQFSVERPDGSNFTLKIRSTKLEDSAMYFCASLGSSTDTQYFGPGTRLTVL.

The rearrangement uses TRBV6-4 and TRBJ1-5, with 7 bases aligning to TRBD1. V shed 0 bases, J shed 1 base, and the junction held 15 bases outside the gene matches. Germline loops: CDR1 MRHNA, CDR2 SNTAGT. The CDR3 is made up of 20 amino acids. The CDR3, as DNA: TGTGCCAGCAGTGACTCGGACGGGTTGAAAGGGGGCTCAAGCAATCAGCCCCAGCATTTT. It codes for CASSDSDGLKGGSSNQPQHF.

The chain employs TRBV6-5 and TRBJ2-6; 7 bases map to TRBD1. The CDR3 has 15 amino acids. Germline V gene sequence: CDR1 MNHEY, CDR2 SVGAGI. The V segment lost 6 bases and the J segment 1 base; nucleotides outside the gene matches: 3. CDR3 sequence (DNA): TGTGCCAGCAGACCACAGGGGTCTGGGGCCAACGTCCTGACTTTC. It is translated as CASRPQGSGANVLTF.

J is TRBJ1-6 and V is TRBV4-2; 9 positions match TRBD1. Germline lookup yields CDR1 LGHNA and CDR2 YNFKEQ. The CDR3 extends over 17 amino acids. The ends lost 5 bases at V and 3 bases at J; junction bases unmatched: 8. The CDR3 sequence: CASSTGQGNFYNSPLHF. CDR3 coding DNA: TGTGCCAGCAGCACCGGACAGGGGAATTTCTATAATTCACCCCTCCACTTT.

The V call is TRBV19, the J call TRBJ1-2, with D possibly being TRBD1 (5 bases). There are 20 residues in the CDR3. V shed 8 bases and J shed 3 bases, with 34 bases lying between them. The V gene's germline CDR1 is LNHDA and CDR2 SQIVND (reference sequence). This chain's CDR3 is CASARGGGRRLRGWDYGYTF. Here the CDR3 DNA reads TGTGCCAGTGCACGAGGTGGGGGTCGGAGGCTACGAGGGTGGGACTATGGCTACACCTTC.

This clone was seen a single time. The V gene is TRBV11-2, the J gene TRBJ1-4, with 10 positions matching TRBD1. V dropped 5 bases and J dropped 7; count of bases not matched to a gene: 4. The CDR3 sequence is 14 residues long. The germline gives CDR1 SGHAT, CDR2 FQNNGV. The CDR3 sequence: CASSVDRGTEKLFF. The CDR3 bases are TGTGCCAGCAGCGTGGACAGGGGGACTGAAAAACTGTTTTTT.

The V gene is TRBV7-6, the J gene TRBJ2-6; D may be TRBD1 (6 bases). Germline values: CDR1 SGHVS, CDR2 FNYEAQ. Trimming removed 5 bases at V and 0 bases at J, with 11 bases between. The CDR3 runs to 16 residues. CDR3 nucleotides: TGTGCCAGCAGCCCTACAGGGAGCTCTGGGGCCAACGTCCTGACTTTC. As protein: CASSPTGSSGANVLTF.